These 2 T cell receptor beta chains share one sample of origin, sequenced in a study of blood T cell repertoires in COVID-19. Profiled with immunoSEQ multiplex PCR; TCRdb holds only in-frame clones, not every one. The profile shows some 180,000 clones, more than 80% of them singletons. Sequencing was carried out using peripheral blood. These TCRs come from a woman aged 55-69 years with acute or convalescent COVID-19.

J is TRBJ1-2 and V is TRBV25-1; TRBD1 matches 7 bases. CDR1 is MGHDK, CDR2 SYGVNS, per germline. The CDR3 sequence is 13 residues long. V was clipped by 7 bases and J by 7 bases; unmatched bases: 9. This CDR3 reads CASTKDRSSGYTF. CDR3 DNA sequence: TGTGCCAGCACCAAGGACAGGAGCAGTGGCTACACCTTC.

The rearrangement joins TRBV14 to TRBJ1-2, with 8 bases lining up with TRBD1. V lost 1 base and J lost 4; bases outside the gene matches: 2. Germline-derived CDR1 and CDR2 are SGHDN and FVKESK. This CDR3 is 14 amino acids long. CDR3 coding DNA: TGTGCCAGCAGCCAAGGACAGGGGAGCTATGGCTACACCTTC. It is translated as CASSQGQGSYGYTF. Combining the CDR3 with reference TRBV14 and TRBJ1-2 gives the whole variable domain EAGVTQFPSHSVIEKGQTVTLRCDPISGHDNLYWYRRVMGKEIKFLLHFVKESKQDESGMPNNRFLAERTGGTYSTLKVQPAELEDSGVYFCASSQGQGSYGYTFGSGTRLTVV.